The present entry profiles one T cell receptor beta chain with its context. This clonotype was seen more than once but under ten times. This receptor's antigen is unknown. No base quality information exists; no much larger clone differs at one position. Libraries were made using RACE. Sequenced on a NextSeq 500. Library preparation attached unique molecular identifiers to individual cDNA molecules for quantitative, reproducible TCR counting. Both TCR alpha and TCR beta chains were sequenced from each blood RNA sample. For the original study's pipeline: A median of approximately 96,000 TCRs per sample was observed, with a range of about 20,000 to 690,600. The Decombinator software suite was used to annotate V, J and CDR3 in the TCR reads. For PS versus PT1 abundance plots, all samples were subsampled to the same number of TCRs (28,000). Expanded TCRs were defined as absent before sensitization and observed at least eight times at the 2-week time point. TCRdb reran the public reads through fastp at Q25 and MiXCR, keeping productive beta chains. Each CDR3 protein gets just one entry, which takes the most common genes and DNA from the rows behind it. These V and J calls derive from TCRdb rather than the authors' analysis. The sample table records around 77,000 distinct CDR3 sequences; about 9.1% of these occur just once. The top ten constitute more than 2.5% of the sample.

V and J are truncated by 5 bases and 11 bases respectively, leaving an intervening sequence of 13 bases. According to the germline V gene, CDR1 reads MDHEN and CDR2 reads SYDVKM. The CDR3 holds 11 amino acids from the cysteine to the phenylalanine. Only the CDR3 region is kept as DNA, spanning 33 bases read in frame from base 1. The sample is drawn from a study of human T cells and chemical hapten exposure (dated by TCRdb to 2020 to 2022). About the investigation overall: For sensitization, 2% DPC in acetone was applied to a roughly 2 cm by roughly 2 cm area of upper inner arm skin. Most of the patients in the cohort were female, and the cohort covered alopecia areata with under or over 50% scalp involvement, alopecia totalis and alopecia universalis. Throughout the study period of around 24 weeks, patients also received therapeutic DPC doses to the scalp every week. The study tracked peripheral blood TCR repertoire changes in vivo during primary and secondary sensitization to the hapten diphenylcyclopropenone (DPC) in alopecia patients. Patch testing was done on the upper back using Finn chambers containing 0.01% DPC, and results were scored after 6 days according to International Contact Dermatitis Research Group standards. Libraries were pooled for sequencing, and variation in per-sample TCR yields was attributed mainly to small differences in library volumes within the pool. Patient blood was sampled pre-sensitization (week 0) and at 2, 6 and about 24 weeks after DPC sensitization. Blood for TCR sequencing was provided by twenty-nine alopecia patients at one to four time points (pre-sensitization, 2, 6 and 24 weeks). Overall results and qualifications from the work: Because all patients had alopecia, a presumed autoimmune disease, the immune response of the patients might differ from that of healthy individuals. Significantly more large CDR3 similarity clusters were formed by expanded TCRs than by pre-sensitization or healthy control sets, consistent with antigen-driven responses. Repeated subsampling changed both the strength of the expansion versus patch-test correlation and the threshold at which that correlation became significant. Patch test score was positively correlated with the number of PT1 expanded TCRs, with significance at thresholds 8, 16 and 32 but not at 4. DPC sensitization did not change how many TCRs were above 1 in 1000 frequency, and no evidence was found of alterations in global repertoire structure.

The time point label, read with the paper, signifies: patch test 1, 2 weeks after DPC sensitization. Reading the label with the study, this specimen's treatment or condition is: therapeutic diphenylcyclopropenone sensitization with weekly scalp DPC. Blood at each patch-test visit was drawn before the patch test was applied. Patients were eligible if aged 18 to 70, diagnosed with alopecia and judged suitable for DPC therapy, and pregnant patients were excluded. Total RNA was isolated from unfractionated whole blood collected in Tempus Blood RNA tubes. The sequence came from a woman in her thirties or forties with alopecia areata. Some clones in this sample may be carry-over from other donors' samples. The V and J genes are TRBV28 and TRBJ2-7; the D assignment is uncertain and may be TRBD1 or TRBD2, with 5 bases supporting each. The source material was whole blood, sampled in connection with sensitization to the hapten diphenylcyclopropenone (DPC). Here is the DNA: TGTGCCAGCAGTGCACCCGGGACGGAGTACTTC. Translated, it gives CASSAPGTEYF.